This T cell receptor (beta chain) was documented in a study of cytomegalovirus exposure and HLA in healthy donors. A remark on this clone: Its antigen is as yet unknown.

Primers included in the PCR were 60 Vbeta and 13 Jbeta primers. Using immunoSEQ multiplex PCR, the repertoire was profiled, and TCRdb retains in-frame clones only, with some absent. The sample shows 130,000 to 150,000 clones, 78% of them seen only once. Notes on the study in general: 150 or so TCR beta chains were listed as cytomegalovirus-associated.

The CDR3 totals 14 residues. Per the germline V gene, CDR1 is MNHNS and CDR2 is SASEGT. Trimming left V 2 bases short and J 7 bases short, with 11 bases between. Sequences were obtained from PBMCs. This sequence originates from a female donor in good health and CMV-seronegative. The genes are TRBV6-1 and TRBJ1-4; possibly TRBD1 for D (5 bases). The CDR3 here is CASSEWGVAEKLFF. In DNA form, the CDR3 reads TGTGCCAGCAGTGAATGGGGGGTTGCTGAAAAACTGTTTTTT.